This T cell receptor (beta chain) was identified in a study of circulating CD8 cells and anti-PD-1 response in melanoma. CDR3 length: 15 amino acids. The germline V gene encodes CDR1 LGHNA and CDR2 YNFKEQ. V lost 0 bases and J lost 2, with 9 bases in between. A remark on this clonotype: Its antigen remains unidentified.

Live CD3+CD8+TCRalphabeta+ cells were sorted into four subsets by PD-1 and/or TIGIT. TCR libraries were prepared from roughly 15 ng of total RNA with the QIAseq Immune Repertoire TCR panel. One entry per CDR3 protein results from TCRdb running MiXCR on the reads. Here the sample spans 320 or so distinct CDR3 sequences, 3.5% to 6% being singletons. Study conclusions and caveats: DNEG was most diverse; TIGIT repertoires were least diverse.

Material: CD8+ T cells from PBMCs, obtained at baseline or after one month of anti-PD-1 therapy (not recorded which). This TCR derives from a human donor with melanoma. The V and J genes are TRBV4-2 and TRBJ2-3; the D is unclear. For the CDR3, the DNA is TGTGCCAGCAGCCAAGAGCGGAAGGTCACAGATACGCAGTATTTT. The encoded protein is CASSQERKVTDTQYF.